Following are 5 T cell receptor beta chains from one sample sequenced in a study of blood T cell repertoires in COVID-19. Sequenced by immunoSEQ multiplex PCR; TCRdb stores in-frame clones only, minus some. The data show more than 350,000 clones, around nine tenths seen once. The sequenced sample was PBMCs or T cells enriched from blood (not recorded which). These receptors were taken from a young woman who had been exposed to COVID-19.

The chain recombines TRBV2 with TRBJ2-7, with D possibly being TRBD2 (5 bases). From germline, CDR1 is SNHLY and CDR2 FYNNEI. The V and J ends lost 7 bases and 2 bases respectively, with 15 bases between them. The CDR3 covers 14 residues. The CDR3 loop reads CASKTDSSPYEQYF. The CDR3 DNA follows: TGTGCCAGCAAAACGGACTCATCCCCCTACGAGCAGTACTTC.

The chain is built from TRBV27 and TRBJ2-1; possibly TRBD2 for D (5 bases). The germline CDR1 and CDR2 sequences are MNHEY and SMNVEV (reference sequence). CDR3 length: 14 amino acids. V gave up 10 bases and J gave up 3 bases, with 16 bases separating them. The CDR3 region is CATGERDDYNEQFF. Written as DNA, the CDR3 is TGTGCCACCGGCGAACGGGATGACTACAATGAGCAGTTCTTC.

The V and J genes are TRBV28 and TRBJ1-2; the match to TRBD1 covers 8 bases. CDR1 is MDHEN and CDR2 is SYDVKM in the germline V gene. V was clipped by 8 bases and J by 5 bases; unmatched bases: 4. CDR3 length: 12 amino acids. This chain's CDR3 is CASRTGGYGYTF. The CDR3, as DNA: TGTGCCAGCCGAACAGGGGGGTATGGCTACACCTTC.

This clone was seen only once. The chain carries TRBV19 and TRBJ2-7; TRBD2 matches at 8 bases. The CDR3 length is 15 residues. The V segment lost 6 bases and the J segment 2 bases; nucleotides outside the gene matches: 9. Germline CDR1 LNHDA, CDR2 SQIVND (reference sequence). Written as DNA, the CDR3 is TGTGCCAGTAGCACAACCGGGACTAGAACCTACGAGCAGTACTTC. It encodes CASSTTGTRTYEQYF.

The chain combines TRBV28 with TRBJ2-5, with 8 bases that match TRBD2. This CDR3 has 14 residues. V was pared by 4 bases and J by 5 bases, with 6 bases of the junction left unmatched. CDR1 and CDR2 (germline): MDHEN, SYDVKM. CDR3 sequence (DNA): TGTGCCAGCAGTTCGGGACTAGGAACGGAGACCCAGTACTTC. The encoded protein is CASSSGLGTETQYF.